The present entry profiles one T cell receptor beta chain with its context. Clones were sequenced by immunoSEQ multiplex PCR, and TCRdb holds only the in-frame ones, with some missing. The sample has 40,000 or so clones, more than 85% seen once. This entry is derived from a study of T cell changes during pregnancy in multiple sclerosis. The CDR3 extends over 15 amino acids. Germline-derived CDR1 and CDR2 are MNHEY and SMNVEV (reference sequence). The V gene lost 5 bases and the J gene lost 4 bases, with 17 bases spanning the gap. This chain joins TRBV27 and TRBJ1-2; D is possibly TRBD1 (6 bases). Sequenced here: CD8+ T cells from peripheral blood mononuclear cells, sampled before pregnancy. The sequence came from a female donor with multiple sclerosis, enrolled in a pregnancy study. The CDR3 nucleotides read TGTGCCAGCAGTATGACAGGCGGTCGGGTCTATGGCTACACCTTC. Amino acids: CASSMTGGRVYGYTF.